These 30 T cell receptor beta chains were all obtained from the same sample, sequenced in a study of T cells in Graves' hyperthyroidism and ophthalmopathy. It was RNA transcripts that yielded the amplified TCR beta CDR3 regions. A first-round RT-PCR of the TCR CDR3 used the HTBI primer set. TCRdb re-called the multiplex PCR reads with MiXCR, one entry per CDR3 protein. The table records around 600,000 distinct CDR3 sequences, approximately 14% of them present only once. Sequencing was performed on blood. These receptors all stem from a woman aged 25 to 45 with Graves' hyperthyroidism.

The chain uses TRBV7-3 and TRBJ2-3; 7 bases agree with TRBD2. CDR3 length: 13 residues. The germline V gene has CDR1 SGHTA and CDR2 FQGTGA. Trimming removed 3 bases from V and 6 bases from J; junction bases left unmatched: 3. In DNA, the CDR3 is TGTGCCAGCAGCTTTGGGGGGGAGGATACGCAGTATTTT. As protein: CASSFGGEDTQYF.

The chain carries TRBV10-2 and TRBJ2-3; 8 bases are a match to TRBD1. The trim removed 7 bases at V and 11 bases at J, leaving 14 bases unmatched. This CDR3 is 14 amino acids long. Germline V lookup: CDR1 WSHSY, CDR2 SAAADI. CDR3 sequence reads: CASNGDRWGSMQYF. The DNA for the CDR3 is TGCGCCAGCAACGGGGACAGGTGGGGTTCTATGCAGTATTTT.

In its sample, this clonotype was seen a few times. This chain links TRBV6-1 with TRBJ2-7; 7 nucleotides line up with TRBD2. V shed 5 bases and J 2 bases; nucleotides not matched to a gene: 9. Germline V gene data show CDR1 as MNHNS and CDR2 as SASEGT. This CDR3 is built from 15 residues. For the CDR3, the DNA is TGTGCCAGCAGTTCTATGAGAGCGGGACCCTACGAGCAGTACTTC. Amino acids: CASSSMRAGPYEQYF.

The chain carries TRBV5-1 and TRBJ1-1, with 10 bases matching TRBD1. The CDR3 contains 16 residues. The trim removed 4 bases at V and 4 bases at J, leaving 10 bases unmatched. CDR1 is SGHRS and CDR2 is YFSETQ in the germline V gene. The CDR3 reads CASSHLPGQGTTEAFF. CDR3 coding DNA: TGCGCCAGCAGCCATTTACCGGGACAGGGGACCACTGAAGCTTTCTTT. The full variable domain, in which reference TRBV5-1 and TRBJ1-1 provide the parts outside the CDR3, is KAGVTQTPRYLIKTRGQQVTLSCSPISGHRSVSWYQQTPGQGLQFLFEYFSETQRNKGNFPGRFSGRQFSNSRSEMNVSTLELGDSALYLCASSHLPGQGTTEAFFGQGTRLTVV.

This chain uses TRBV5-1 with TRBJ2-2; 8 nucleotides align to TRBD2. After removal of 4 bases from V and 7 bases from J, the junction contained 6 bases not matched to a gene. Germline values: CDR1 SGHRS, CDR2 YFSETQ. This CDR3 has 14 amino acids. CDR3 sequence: CASSPSGSIGELFF. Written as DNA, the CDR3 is TGCGCCAGCAGCCCAAGCGGGAGTATCGGGGAGCTGTTTTTT.

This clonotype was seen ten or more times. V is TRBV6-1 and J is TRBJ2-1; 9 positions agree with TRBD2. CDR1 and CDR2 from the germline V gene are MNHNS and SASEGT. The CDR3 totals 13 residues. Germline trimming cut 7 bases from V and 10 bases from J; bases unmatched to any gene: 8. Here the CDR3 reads CASTGGLASEQFF. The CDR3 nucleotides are TGTGCCAGCACCGGCGGACTAGCGTCCGAGCAGTTCTTC.

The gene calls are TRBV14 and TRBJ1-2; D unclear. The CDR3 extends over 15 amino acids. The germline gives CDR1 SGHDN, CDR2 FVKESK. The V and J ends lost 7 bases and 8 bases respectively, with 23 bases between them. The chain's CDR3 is CASTRPGRDVEGYTF. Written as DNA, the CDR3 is TGTGCCAGCACACGACCCGGGCGGGATGTAGAGGGCTACACCTTC. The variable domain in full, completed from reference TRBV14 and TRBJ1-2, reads EAGVTQFPSHSVIEKGQTVTLRCDPISGHDNLYWYRRVMGKEIKFLLHFVKESKQDESGMPNNRFLAERTGGTYSTLKVQPAELEDSGVYFCASTRPGRDVEGYTFGSGTRLTVV.

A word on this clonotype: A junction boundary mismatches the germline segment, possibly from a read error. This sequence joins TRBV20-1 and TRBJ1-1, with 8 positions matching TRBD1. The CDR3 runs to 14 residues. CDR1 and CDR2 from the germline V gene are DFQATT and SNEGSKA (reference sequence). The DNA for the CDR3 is TGCAGTGCTAGTGACGGGACAGGAAACACTGAGGCTTTCTTT. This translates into CSASDGTGNTEAFF.

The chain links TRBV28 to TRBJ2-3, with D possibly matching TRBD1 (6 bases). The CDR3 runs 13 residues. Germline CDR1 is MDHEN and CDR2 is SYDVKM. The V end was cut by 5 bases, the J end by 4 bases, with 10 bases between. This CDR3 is CASSVWGPDTQYF. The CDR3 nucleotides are TGTGCCAGCAGTGTGTGGGGGCCAGATACGCAGTATTTT.

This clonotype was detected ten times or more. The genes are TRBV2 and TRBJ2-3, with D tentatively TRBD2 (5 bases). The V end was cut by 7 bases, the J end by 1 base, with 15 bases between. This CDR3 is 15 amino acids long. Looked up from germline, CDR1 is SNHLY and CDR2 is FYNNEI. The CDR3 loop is CASTQAVTRTDTQYF. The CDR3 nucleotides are TGTGCCAGCACCCAAGCGGTAACCCGCACAGATACGCAGTATTTT. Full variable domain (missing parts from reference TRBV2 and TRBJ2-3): EPEVTQTPSHQVTQMGQEVILRCVPISNHLYFYWYRQILGQKVEFLVSFYNNEISEKSEIFDDQFSVERPDGSNFTLKIRSTKLEDSAMYFCASTQAVTRTDTQYFGPGTRLTVL.

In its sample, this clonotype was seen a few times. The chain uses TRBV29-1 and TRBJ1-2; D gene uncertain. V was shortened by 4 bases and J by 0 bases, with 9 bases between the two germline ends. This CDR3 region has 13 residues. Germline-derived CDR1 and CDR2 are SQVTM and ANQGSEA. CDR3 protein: CSVAFQANYGYTF. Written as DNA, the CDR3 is TGCAGCGTTGCCTTCCAGGCTAACTATGGCTACACCTTC.

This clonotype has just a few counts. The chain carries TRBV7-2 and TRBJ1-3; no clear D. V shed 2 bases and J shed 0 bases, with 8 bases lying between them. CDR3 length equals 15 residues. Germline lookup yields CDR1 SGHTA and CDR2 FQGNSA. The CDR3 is CASSLSRDSGNTIYF. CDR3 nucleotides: TGTGCCAGCAGCTTAAGCCGGGACTCTGGAAACACCATATATTTT.

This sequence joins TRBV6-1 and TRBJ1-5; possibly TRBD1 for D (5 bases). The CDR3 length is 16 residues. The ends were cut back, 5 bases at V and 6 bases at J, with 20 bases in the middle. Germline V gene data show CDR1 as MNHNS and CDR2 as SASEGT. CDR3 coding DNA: TGTGCCAGCAGTTCCCTCCGGGACCCAGAGGCTCAGCCCCAGCATTTT. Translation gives CASSSLRDPEAQPQHF.

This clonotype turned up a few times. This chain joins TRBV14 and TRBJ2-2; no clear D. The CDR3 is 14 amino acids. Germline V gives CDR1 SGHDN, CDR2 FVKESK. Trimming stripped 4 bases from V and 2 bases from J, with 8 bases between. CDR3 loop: CASSPSLNTGELFF. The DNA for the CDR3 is TGTGCCAGCAGCCCTTCTCTTAACACCGGGGAGCTGTTTTTT.

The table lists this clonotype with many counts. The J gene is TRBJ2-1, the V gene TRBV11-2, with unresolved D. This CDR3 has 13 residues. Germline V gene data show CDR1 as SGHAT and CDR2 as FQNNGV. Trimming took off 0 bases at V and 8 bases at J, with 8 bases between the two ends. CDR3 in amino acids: CASSLDLIHEQFF. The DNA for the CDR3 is TGTGCCAGCAGCTTAGATCTGATTCATGAGCAGTTCTTC. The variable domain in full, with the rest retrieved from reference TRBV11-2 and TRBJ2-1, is EAGVAQSPRYKIIEKRQSVAFWCNPISGHATLYWYQQILGQGPKLLIQFQNNGVVDDSQLPKDRFSAERLKGVDSTLKIQPAKLEDSAVYLCASSLDLIHEQFFGPGTRLTVL.

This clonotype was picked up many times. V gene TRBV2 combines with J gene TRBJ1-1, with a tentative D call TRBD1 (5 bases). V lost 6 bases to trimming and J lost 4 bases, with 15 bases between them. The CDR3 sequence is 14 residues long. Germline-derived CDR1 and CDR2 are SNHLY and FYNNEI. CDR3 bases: TGTGCCAGCAGCTCCGGGGGACGGGGCACTGAAGCTTTCTTT. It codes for CASSSGGRGTEAFF.

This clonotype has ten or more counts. DNA for the CDR3: TGCAGTGCTAGTGCCCCTGTCTATGGCTACACCTTC. Its translation: CSASAPVYGYTF. The chain employs TRBV20-1 and TRBJ1-2; the D is unclear. The CDR3 totals 12 residues. The V gene's germline CDR1 is DFQATT and CDR2 SNEGSKA (reference sequence). With 3 bases removed from V and 4 bases from J, the gap between germline ends came to 9 bases.

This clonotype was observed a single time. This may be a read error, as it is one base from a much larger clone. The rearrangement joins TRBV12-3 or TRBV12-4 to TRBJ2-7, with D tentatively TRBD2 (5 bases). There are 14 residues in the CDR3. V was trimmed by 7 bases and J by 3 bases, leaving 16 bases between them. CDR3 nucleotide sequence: TGTGCCAGCACTTTTGAACGGGATTTCTACGAGCAGTACTTC. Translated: CASTFERDFYEQYF.

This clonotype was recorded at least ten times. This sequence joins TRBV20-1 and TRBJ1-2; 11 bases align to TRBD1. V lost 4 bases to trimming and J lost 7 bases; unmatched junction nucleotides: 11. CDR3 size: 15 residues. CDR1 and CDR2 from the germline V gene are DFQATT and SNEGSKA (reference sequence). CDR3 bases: TGCAGTGCTAAATCCATGGACAGGGGGCTTGGTGGCTACACCTTC. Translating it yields CSAKSMDRGLGGYTF.

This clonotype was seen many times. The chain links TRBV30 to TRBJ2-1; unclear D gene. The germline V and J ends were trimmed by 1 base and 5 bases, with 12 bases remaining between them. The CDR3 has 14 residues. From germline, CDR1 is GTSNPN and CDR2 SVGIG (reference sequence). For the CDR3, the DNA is TGTGCCTGGAGTGGTGTCGGACGACACAATGAGCAGTTCTTC. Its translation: CAWSGVGRHNEQFF.

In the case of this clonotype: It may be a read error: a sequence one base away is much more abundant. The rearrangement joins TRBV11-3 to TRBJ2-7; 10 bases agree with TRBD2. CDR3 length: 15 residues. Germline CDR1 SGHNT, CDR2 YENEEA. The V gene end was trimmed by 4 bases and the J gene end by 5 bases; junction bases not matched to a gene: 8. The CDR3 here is CASSSTAGGPNEQYF. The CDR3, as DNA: TGTGCCAGCAGCTCCACAGCGGGAGGGCCAAACGAGCAGTACTTC.

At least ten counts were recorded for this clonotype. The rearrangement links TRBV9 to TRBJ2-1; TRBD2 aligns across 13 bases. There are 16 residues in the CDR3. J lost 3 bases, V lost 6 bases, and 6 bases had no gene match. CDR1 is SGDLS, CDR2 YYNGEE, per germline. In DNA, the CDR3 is TGTGCCAGCAACTCGGGACTAGCGGGGCTCTACAATGAGCAGTTCTTC. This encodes CASNSGLAGLYNEQFF.

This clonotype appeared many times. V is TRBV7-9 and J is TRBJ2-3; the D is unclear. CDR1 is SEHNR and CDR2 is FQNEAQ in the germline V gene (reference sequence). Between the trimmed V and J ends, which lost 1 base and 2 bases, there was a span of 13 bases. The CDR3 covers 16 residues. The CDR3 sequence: CASSLGQRLLTDTQYF. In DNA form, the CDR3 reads TGTGCCAGCAGCTTAGGGCAGAGACTTCTCACAGATACGCAGTATTTT.

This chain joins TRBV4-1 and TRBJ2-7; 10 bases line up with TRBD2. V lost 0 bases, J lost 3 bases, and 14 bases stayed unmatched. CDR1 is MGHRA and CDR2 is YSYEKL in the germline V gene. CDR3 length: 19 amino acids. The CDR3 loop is CASSQEVGTSDPLSYEQYF. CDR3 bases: TGCGCCAGCAGCCAAGAGGTAGGGACTAGCGATCCGTTAAGCTACGAGCAGTACTTC.

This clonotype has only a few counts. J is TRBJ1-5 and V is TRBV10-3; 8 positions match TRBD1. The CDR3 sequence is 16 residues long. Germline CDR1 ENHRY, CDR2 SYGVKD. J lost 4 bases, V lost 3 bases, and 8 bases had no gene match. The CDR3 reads CAISEGDRGENQPQHF. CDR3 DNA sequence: TGTGCCATCAGTGAAGGAGACAGGGGCGAGAATCAGCCCCAGCATTTT.

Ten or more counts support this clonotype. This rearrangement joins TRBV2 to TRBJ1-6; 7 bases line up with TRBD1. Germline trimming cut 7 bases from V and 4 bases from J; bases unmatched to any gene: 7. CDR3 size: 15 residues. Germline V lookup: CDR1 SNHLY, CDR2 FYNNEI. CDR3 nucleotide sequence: TGTGCCAGCATCGGACAGGCGATTTATAATTCACCCCTCCACTTT. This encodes CASIGQAIYNSPLHF.

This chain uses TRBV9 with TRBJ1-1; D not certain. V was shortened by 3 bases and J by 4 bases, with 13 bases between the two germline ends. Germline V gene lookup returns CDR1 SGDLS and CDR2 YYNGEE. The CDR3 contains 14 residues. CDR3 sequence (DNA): TGTGCCAGCAGCGCGACAAGCACAATCACTGAAGCTTTCTTT. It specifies CASSATSTITEAFF. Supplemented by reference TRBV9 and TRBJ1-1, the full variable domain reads DSGVTQTPKHLITATGQRVTLRCSPRSGDLSVYWYQQSLDQGLQFLIQYYNGEERAKGNILERFSAQQFPDLHSELNLSSLELGDSALYFCASSATSTITEAFFGQGTRLTVV.

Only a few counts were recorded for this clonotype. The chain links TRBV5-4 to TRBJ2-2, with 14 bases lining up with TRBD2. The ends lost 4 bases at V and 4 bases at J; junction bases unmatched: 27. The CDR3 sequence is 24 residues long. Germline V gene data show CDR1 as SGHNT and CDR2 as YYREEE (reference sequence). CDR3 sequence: CASSLNPGLQPGLAGAPPTGELFF. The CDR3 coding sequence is TGTGCCAGCAGCCTAAATCCGGGCCTCCAACCGGGACTAGCGGGAGCACCGCCCACCGGGGAGCTGTTTTTT.

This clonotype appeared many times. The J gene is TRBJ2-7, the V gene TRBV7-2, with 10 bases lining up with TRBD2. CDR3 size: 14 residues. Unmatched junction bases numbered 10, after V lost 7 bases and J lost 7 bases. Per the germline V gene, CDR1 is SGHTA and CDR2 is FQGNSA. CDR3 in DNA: TGTGCCAGCACATGGACTAGCGGAGTGGGGGAGCAGTACTTC. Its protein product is CASTWTSGVGEQYF.

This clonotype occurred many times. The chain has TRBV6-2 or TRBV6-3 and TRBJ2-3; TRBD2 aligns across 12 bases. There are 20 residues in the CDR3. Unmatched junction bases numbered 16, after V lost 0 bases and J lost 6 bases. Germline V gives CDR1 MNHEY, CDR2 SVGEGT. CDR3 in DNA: TGTGCCAGCAGTTACTCGCCCCGAGTGTCTAGCGGGAGGGGTGCGGATACGCAGTATTTT. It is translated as CASSYSPRVSSGRGADTQYF.